What follows is one T cell receptor beta chain and its context. Antigen: not known. This record comes from a study of T cells after yellow fever vaccination. General study findings and limits: The booster saw the reappearance of most primary-vaccination clones (about 95% CD4, around 88% CD8).

A single record per CDR3 protein comes from TCRdb applying MiXCR to the 5' RACE reads. The data show 550,000 or so distinct CDR3 sequences, with roughly 21% seen just once and approximately 15% held by the top ten. Trimming cost V 5 bases and J 10 bases, with 19 bases left between them. The CDR3 runs to 15 residues. CDR1 and CDR2 from the germline V gene are SGHRS and YFSETQ. Here the sequenced sample was PBMCs, taken 15 days after the yellow fever booster vaccination. This rearrangement joins TRBV5-1 to TRBJ1-6; the D gene is possibly TRBD1 (6 bases). The TCR sequence derives from a young man who received the YFV17D yellow fever vaccine. The DNA of the CDR3 is TGCGCCAGCAGTTTCACCCAGGGGCTGGGATCACCCCTCCACTTT. It translates to CASSFTQGLGSPLHF.